The sequence of this TCR beta chain was determined in a study of T cell responses to AZD1222 COVID-19 vaccine. Looking at the study overall: Analysis merged second doses at about 4 or about 12 weeks.

Clones were read by immunoSEQ multiplex PCR, and TCRdb kept only the in-frame ones, dropping some. The profile shows roughly 140,000 clones, around nine tenths of them singletons. General observations from the study: Baseline seropositivity occurred in only a handful of AZD1222 recipients. Spike-specific TCR repertoires showed rising breadth and depth after two AZD1222 doses. White British donors predominated, females outnumbered males, and clonal diversity was possibly underestimated.

A note on this clone: Its antigen is currently unknown.

CDR3 size: 13 residues. Germline V lookup: CDR1 SGHNT, CDR2 YYREEE (reference sequence). Trimming removed 0 bases at V and 5 bases at J, with 8 bases between. The rearrangement joins TRBV5-4 to TRBJ1-2; possibly TRBD1 for D (6 bases). The source of this sequence is an adult in good health. This specimen consisted of peripheral blood, obtained on day 0 of AZD1222 vaccination. DNA of the CDR3: TGTGCCAGCAGCTTGGGGACAGATTATGGCTACACCTTC. This codes for CASSLGTDYGYTF.